The 21 T cell receptor beta chains in this list originate from one sample, sequenced in a study of cytomegalovirus exposure and HLA in healthy donors (dated by TCRdb to about 2017). Library generation was performed with the immunoSEQ multiplex PCR assay. A mixture of 60 forward primers for TCR Vbeta segments and 13 reverse primers for TCR Jbeta segments was used in the multiplex PCR. In TCRdb, the immuneACCESS table is reduced to in-frame sequences with V and J assigned. These tables do not hold every clone; where another copy was compared, an unresolved V gene accounts for under half, and the others remain unexplained. The sample table contains around 75,000 clones; only one count was recorded for 76% of them. The ten largest account for over 2.5% of the sample. Sequencing used PBMCs. Every receptor here comes from a man between 18 and 29 years old in good health and CMV-seronegative.

The rearrangement joins TRBV15 to TRBJ2-6; 8 positions match TRBD1. The J segment lost 0 bases and the V segment lost 8 bases, leaving 12 bases of the junction unmatched. The CDR3 runs 18 residues. Germline lookup yields CDR1 LNHNV and CDR2 YYDKDF (reference sequence). The chain's CDR3 is CATSPHRGWASGANVLTF. In nucleotides, the CDR3 is TGTGCCACCTCACCTCACAGGGGGTGGGCCTCTGGGGCCAACGTCCTGACTTTC.

The chain is built from TRBV5-1 and TRBJ2-7, with TRBD1 identical over 9 bases. After removal of 5 bases from V and 4 bases from J, the junction contained 10 bases not matched to a gene. The CDR3 has 15 amino acids. Germline CDR1 SGHRS, CDR2 YFSETQ. This chain's CDR3 is CASSLSPGQGYEQYF. The CDR3 DNA is TGCGCCAGCAGTCTTTCCCCCGGACAGGGGTACGAGCAGTACTTC.

This clone is a singleton in its sample. This chain joins TRBV19 and TRBJ1-2; D is unclear. The CDR3 covers 13 residues. V gave up 10 bases and J gave up 5 bases, with 17 bases separating them. Germline V CDR1 and CDR2: LNHDA, SQIVND (reference sequence). CDR3 loop: CATTREGRYGYTF. The CDR3, as DNA: TGTGCCACCACAAGAGAAGGGAGATATGGCTACACCTTC. The whole variable domain, remainder taken from reference TRBV19 and TRBJ1-2, is DGGITQSPKYLFRKEGQNVTLSCEQNLNHDAMYWYRQDPGQGLRLIYYSQIVNDFQKGDIAEGYSVSREKKESFPLTVTSAQKNPTAFYLCATTREGRYGYTFGSGTRLTVV.

The genes are TRBV19 and TRBJ1-5, with no clear D. The CDR3 loop spans 16 amino acids. Trimming took off 5 bases at V and 6 bases at J, with 20 bases between the two ends. The germline gives CDR1 LNHDA, CDR2 SQIVND (reference sequence). The CDR3 loop is CASSVSTGWASQPQHF. As DNA, the CDR3 is TGTGCCAGTAGTGTCTCCACGGGGTGGGCAAGTCAGCCCCAGCATTTT. Variable domain in full (rest from reference TRBV19 and TRBJ1-5): DGGITQSPKYLFRKEGQNVTLSCEQNLNHDAMYWYRQDPGQGLRLIYYSQIVNDFQKGDIAEGYSVSREKKESFPLTVTSAQKNPTAFYLCASSVSTGWASQPQHFGDGTRLSIL.

V gene TRBV28 combines with J gene TRBJ2-2; D might be TRBD2 (6 bases). The CDR3 sequence is 14 residues long. V was trimmed by 3 bases and J by 8 bases, leaving 13 bases between them. Germline CDR1 and CDR2: MDHEN and SYDVKM. The CDR3 here is CASSFREAGGELFF. CDR3 sequence (DNA): TGTGCCAGCAGTTTCAGGGAGGCTGGGGGGGAGCTGTTTTTT.

The rearrangement uses TRBV27 and TRBJ2-1, with 7 bases fitting TRBD1. The germline gives CDR1 MNHEY, CDR2 SMNVEV (reference sequence). This CDR3 has 16 amino acids. Trimming cost V 7 bases and J 5 bases; bases outside gene matches: 14. CDR3 bases: TGTGCCAGCACTCTAAGACCCGGGACAGTAGACAATGAGCAGTTCTTC. Amino acids: CASTLRPGTVDNEQFF.

V gene TRBV25-1 combines with J gene TRBJ1-5; TRBD1 agrees at 8 bases. The germline V gene has CDR1 MGHDK and CDR2 SYGVNS. The CDR3 runs to 12 residues. The trim removed 7 bases at V and 5 bases at J, leaving 1 base unmatched. The CDR3 DNA reads as TGTGCCAGCACAGGGGGCGATCAGCCCCAGCATTTT. Residues: CASTGGDQPQHF.

The chain recombines TRBV5-1 with TRBJ2-5; tentative D call: TRBD1 (5 bases). Between the trimmed V and J ends, which lost 4 bases and 1 base, there was a span of 14 bases. There are 15 residues in the CDR3. Looked up from germline, CDR1 is SGHRS and CDR2 is YFSETQ. Here the CDR3 reads CASSLGDRLQETQYF. CDR3 sequence (DNA): TGCGCCAGCAGCCTGGGTGACAGACTCCAAGAGACCCAGTACTTC.

This clone has more than one count but fewer than ten. This rearrangement joins TRBV27 to TRBJ2-5, with D unclear. This CDR3 comprises 15 residues. Germline V gene lookup returns CDR1 MNHEY and CDR2 SMNVEV (reference sequence). With 8 bases removed from V and 1 base from J, the gap between germline ends came to 17 bases. The CDR3 loop is CASRPRQARQETQYF. In nucleotides, the CDR3 is TGTGCCAGCCGCCCCAGGCAGGCACGCCAAGAGACCCAGTACTTC.

This chain links TRBV9 with TRBJ2-1; D is perhaps TRBD1 (6 bases). Trimming removed 4 bases at V and 9 bases at J, with 20 bases between. Germline CDR1 is SGDLS and CDR2 is YYNGEE. The CDR3 length is 15 residues. CDR3 sequence: CASSLRAQGTAEQFF. The CDR3 nucleotides read TGTGCCAGCAGCCTCCGGGCCCAGGGGACGGCTGAGCAGTTCTTC.

This chain uses TRBV12-5 with TRBJ1-5; the D gene is possibly TRBD1 (6 bases). CDR1 is LGHNT and CDR2 is FRNRAP in the germline V gene. The ends were cut back, 6 bases at V and 6 bases at J, with 21 bases in the middle. CDR3 size: 16 residues. The CDR3 reads CASGPHTKTGLQPQHF. CDR3 DNA: TGTGCTAGTGGACCCCACACCAAGACAGGTCTTCAGCCCCAGCATTTT.

The J gene is TRBJ1-5, the V gene TRBV7-2; tentative D call: TRBD1 (5 bases). CDR3 length equals 14 residues. V was shortened by 5 bases and J by 5 bases, with 13 bases between the two germline ends. Germline CDR1 SGHTA, CDR2 FQGNSA. CDR3 nucleotide sequence: TGTGCCAGCAGCCCCCTGTCCAGGGATCAGCCCCAGCATTTT. Translated: CASSPLSRDQPQHF.

The chain uses TRBV11-3 and TRBJ2-2, with TRBD1 matching 8 bases. Germline-derived CDR1 and CDR2 are SGHNT and YENEEA. The J segment lost 3 bases and the V segment lost 6 bases, leaving 9 bases of the junction unmatched. The CDR3 has 16 residues. The CDR3 is CASRRQGATDTGELFF. The DNA for the CDR3 is TGTGCCAGCAGGCGGCAGGGGGCGACGGACACCGGGGAGCTGTTTTTT. The complete variable domain, with remaining parts taken from reference TRBV11-3 and TRBJ2-2, reads EAGVVQSPRYKIIEKKQPVAFWCNPISGHNTLYWYLQNLGQGPELLIRYENEEAVDDSQLPKDRFSAERLKGVDSTLKIQPAELGDSAVYLCASRRQGATDTGELFFGEGSRLTVL.

V and J are TRBV9 and TRBJ1-6; TRBD1 might be the D (6 bases). V was shortened by 6 bases and J by 8 bases, with 18 bases between the two germline ends. The CDR3 has 15 residues. The germline V gene has CDR1 SGDLS and CDR2 YYNGEE. DNA for the CDR3: TGTGCCAGCACGTTAGGCGGGGGGCGGGATTCACCCCTCCACTTT. Encoded protein: CASTLGGGRDSPLHF.

This sequence joins TRBV5-1 and TRBJ2-5, with 14 positions matching TRBD2. Trimming cost V 0 bases and J 3 bases; bases outside gene matches: 7. The CDR3 contains 18 residues. In germline, CDR1 is SGHRS, CDR2 YFSETQ. CDR3 nucleotides: TGCGCCAGCAGCTTGGGACTAGCGGGGGGGCCCAAGGAAGAGACCCAGTACTTC. Translated, it gives CASSLGLAGGPKEETQYF.

V gene TRBV15 combines with J gene TRBJ2-3, with a tentative D call TRBD1 (6 bases). Germline CDR1 is LNHNV and CDR2 is YYDKDF (reference sequence). Trimming shortened V by 5 bases and J by 4 bases, and 10 bases separated the two germline ends. This CDR3 spans 13 amino acids. CDR3 DNA sequence: TGTGCCACCAGCTACAGGGTCGCAGATACGCAGTATTTT. Protein sequence: CATSYRVADTQYF.

The chain's CDR3 is CASSPGQGGYSYEQYV. The CDR3 bases are TGTGCCAGCAGCCCAGGACAGGGGGGGTACTCCTACGAGCAGTACGTC. This chain joins TRBV7-9 and TRBJ2-7; 10 bases align to TRBD1. V gave up 5 bases and J gave up 0 bases; unmatched junction bases: 7. This CDR3 has 16 residues. Germline V gene data show CDR1 as SEHNR and CDR2 as FQNEAQ (reference sequence).

The rearrangement links TRBV5-1 to TRBJ2-5; TRBD1 matches at 8 bases. This CDR3 contains 17 residues. In germline, CDR1 is SGHRS, CDR2 YFSETQ. V was pared by 4 bases and J by 2 bases, with 13 bases of the junction left unmatched. CDR3: CASSPYPQGQGQETQYF. In DNA form, the CDR3 reads TGCGCCAGCAGCCCGTACCCCCAAGGACAGGGACAAGAGACCCAGTACTTC.

V usage is TRBV7-2 and J usage is TRBJ2-5, with 10 bases fitting TRBD2. From germline, CDR1 is SGHTA and CDR2 FQGNSA. Trimming removed 0 bases from V and 4 bases from J; junction bases left unmatched: 8. The CDR3 extends over 17 amino acids. The CDR3 is CASSLASSGGAGETQYF. The CDR3 nucleotides read TGTGCCAGCAGCTTAGCGTCCAGCGGGGGGGCGGGAGAGACCCAGTACTTC.

The chain is built from TRBV28 and TRBJ1-1; a possible D gene is TRBD1 (6 bases). This CDR3 spans 15 amino acids. The V and J ends lost 8 bases and 0 bases respectively, with 16 bases between them. The germline CDR1 and CDR2 sequences are MDHEN and SYDVKM. Written as DNA, the CDR3 is TGTGCCAGCGGTCGACACAGGGATGTGAACACTGAAGCTTTCTTT. The encoded protein is CASGRHRDVNTEAFF.

The chain joins TRBV6-5 to TRBJ1-2; the D is unclear. This CDR3 contains 12 residues. From germline, CDR1 is MNHEY and CDR2 SVGAGI. V was trimmed by 3 bases and J by 7 bases, leaving 9 bases between them. The DNA of the CDR3 is TGTGCCAGCAGTTATGAGCGCGGTGGCTACACCTTC. Translation gives CASSYERGGYTF.